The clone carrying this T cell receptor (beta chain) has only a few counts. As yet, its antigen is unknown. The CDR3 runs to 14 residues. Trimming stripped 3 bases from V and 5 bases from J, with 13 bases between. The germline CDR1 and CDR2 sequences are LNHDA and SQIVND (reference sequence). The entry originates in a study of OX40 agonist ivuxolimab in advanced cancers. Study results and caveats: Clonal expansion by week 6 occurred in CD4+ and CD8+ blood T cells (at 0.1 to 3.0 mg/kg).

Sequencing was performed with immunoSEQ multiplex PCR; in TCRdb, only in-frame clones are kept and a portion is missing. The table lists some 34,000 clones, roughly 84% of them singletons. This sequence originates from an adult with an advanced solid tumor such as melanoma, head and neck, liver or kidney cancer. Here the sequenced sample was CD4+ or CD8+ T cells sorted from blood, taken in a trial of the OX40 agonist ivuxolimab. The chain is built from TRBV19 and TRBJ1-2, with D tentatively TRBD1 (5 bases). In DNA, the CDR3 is TGTGCCAGTAGTATTGCAGGGAATTTTTATGGCTACACCTTC. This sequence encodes CASSIAGNFYGYTF.